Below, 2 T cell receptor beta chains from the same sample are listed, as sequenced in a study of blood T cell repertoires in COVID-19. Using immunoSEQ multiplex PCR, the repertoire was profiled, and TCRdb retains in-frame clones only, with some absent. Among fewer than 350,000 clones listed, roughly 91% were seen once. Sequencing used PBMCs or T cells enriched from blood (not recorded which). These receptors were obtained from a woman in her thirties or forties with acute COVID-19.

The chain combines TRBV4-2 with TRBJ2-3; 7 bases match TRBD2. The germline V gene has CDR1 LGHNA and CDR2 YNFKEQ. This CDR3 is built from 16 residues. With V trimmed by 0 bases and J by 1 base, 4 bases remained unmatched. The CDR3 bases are TGTGCCAGCAGCCAAGAGACTAGCCGAGGCACAGATACGCAGTATTTT. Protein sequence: CASSQETSRGTDTQYF.

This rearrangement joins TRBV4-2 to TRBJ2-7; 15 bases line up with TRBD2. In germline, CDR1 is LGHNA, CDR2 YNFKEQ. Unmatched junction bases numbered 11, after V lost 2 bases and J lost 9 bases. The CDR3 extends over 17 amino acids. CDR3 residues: CASSQSGLAGGAAGQYF. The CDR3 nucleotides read TGTGCCAGCAGCCAAAGTGGACTAGCGGGAGGGGCGGCCGGGCAGTACTTC.